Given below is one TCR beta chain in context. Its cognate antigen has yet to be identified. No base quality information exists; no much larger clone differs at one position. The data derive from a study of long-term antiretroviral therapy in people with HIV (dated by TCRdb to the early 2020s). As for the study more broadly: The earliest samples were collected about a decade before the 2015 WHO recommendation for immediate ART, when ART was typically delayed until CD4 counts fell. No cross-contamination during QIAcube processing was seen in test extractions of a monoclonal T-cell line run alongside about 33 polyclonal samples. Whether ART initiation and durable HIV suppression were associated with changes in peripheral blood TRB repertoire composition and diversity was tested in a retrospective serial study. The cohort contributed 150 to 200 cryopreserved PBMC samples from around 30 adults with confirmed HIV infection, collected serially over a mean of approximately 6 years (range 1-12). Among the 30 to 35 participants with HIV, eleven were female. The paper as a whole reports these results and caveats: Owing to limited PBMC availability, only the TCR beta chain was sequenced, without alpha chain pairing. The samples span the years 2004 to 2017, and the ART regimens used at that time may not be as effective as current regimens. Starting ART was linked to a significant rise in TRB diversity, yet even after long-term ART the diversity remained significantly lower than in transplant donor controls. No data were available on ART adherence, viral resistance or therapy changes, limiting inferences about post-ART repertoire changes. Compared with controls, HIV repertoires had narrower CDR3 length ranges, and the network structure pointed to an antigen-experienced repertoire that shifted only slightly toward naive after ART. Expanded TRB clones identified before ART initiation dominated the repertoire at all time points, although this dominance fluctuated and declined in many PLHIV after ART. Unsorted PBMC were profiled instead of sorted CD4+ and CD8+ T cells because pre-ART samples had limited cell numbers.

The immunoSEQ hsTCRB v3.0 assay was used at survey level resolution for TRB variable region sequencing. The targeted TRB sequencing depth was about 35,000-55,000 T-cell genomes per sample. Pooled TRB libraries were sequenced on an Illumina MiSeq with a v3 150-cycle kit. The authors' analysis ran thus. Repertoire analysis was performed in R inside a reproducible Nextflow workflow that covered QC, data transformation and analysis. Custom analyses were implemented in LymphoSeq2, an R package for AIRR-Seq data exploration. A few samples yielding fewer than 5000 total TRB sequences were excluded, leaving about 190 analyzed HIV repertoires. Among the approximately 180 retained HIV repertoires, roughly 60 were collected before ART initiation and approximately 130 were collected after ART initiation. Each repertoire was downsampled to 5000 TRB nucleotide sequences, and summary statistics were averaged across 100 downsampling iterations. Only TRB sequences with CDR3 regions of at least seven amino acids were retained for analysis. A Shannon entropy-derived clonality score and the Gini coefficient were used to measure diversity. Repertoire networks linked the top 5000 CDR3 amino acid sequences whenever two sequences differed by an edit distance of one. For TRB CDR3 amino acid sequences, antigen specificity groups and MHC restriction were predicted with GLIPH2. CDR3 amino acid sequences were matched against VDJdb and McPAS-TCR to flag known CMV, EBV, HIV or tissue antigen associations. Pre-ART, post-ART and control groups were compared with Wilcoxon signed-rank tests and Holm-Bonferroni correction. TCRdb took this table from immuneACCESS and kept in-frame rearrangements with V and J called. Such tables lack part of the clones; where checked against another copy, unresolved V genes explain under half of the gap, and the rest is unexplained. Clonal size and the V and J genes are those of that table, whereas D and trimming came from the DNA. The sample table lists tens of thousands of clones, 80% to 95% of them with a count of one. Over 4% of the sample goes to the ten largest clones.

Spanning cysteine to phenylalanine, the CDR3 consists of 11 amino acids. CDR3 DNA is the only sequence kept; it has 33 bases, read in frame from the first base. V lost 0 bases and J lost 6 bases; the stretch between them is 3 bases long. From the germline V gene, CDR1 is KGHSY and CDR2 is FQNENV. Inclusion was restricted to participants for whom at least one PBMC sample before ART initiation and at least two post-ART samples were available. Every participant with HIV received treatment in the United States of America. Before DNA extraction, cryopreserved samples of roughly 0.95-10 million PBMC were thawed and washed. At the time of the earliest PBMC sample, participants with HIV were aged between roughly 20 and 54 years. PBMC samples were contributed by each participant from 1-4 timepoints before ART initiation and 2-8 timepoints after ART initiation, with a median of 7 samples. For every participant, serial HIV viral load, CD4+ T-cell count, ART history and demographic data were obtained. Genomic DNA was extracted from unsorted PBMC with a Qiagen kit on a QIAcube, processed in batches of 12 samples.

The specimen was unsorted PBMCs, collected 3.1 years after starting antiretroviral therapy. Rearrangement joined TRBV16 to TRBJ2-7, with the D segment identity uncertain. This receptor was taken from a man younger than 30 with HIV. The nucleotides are TGTGCCAGCAGCCAATCGTTCGAGCAGTACTTC. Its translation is CASSQSFEQYF.